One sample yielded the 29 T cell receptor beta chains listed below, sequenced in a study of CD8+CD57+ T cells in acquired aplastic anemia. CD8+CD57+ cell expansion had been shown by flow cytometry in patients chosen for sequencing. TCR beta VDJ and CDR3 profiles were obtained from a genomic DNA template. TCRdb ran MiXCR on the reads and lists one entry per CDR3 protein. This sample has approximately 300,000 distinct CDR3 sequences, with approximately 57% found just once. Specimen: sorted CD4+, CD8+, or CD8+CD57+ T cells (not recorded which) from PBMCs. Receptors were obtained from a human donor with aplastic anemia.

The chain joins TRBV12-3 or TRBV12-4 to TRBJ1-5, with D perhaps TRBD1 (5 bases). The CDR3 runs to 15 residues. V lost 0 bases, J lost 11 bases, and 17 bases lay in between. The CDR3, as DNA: TGTGCCAGCAGTTTAGCGGGACTTAACCAAGAGACCCAGCATTTT. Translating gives CASSLAGLNQETQHF.

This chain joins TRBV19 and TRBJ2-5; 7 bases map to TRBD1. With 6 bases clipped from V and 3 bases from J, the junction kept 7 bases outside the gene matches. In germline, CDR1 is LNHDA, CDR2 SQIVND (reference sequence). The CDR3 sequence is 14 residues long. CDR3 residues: CASRRRDREETQYF. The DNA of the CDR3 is TGTGCCAGTAGGAGACGGGACAGAGAAGAGACCCAGTACTTC.

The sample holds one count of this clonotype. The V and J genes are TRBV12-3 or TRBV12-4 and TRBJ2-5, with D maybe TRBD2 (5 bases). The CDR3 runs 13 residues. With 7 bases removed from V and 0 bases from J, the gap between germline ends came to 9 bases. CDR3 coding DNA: TGTGCCAGCATAGGGCGGGACCAAGAGACCCAGTACTTC. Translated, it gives CASIGRDQETQYF.

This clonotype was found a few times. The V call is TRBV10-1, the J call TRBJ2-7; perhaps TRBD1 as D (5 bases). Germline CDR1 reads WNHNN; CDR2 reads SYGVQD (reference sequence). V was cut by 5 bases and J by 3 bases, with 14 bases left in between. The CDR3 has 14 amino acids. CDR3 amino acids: CASSQGRLVYEQYF. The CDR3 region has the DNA TGCGCCAGCAGTCAGGGTCGACTGGTCTACGAGCAGTACTTC.

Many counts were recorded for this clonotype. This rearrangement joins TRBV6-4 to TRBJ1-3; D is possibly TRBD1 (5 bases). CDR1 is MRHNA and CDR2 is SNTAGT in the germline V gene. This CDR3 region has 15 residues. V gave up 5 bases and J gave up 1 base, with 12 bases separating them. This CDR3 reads CASSPPRDSGNTIYF. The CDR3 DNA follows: TGTGCCAGCAGTCCTCCCAGGGATTCTGGAAACACCATATATTTT.

CDR3 loop: CASSVGGGETEAFF. CDR3 DNA: TGTGCCAGCAGCGTCGGGGGGGGAGAGACTGAAGCTTTCTTT. The genes are TRBV9 and TRBJ1-1, with a weak D call TRBD1 (5 bases). Trimming stripped 2 bases from V and 5 bases from J, with 13 bases between. Germline V gene lookup returns CDR1 SGDLS and CDR2 YYNGEE. CDR3 length equals 14 residues.

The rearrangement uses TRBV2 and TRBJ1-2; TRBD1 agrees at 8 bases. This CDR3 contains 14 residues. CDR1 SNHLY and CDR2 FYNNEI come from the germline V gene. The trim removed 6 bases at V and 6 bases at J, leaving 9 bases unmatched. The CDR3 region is CASRADRAGDGYTF. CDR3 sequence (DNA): TGTGCCAGCAGGGCGGACAGGGCGGGCGATGGCTACACCTTC.

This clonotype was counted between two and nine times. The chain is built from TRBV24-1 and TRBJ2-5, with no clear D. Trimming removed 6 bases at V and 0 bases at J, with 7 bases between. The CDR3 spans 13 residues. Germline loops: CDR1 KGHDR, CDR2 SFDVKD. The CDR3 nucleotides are TGTGCCACCAGTCAGACCTACCAAGAGACCCAGTACTTC. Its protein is CATSQTYQETQYF.

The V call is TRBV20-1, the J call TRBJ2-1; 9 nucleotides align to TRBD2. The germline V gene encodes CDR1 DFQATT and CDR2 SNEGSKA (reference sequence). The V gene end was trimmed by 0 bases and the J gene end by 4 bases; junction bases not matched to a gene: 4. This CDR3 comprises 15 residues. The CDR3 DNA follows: TGCAGTGCTAGAGAAAGCGGGGGGATTTACAATGAGCAGTTCTTC. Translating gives CSARESGGIYNEQFF.

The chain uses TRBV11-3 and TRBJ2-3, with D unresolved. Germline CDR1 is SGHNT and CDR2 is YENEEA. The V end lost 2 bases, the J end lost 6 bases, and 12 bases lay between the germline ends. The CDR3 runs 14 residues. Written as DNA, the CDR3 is TGTGCCAGCAGCTTAAGATCGGGTGGGGATACGCAGTATTTT. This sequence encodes CASSLRSGGDTQYF.

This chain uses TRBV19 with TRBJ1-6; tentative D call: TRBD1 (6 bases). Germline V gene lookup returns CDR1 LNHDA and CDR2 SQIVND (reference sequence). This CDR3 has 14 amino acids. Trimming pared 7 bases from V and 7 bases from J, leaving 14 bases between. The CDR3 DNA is TGTGCCAGTACCCATGACAGGTTAAATTCACCCCTCCACTTT. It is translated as CASTHDRLNSPLHF.

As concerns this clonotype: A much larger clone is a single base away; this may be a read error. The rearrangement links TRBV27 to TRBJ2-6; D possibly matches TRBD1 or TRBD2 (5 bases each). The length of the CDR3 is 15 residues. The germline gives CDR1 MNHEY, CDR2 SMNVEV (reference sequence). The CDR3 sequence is CASSLRGIGANVLAF. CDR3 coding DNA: TGTGCCAGCAGTTTACGAGGGATCGGGGCCAACGTCCTGGCTTTC.

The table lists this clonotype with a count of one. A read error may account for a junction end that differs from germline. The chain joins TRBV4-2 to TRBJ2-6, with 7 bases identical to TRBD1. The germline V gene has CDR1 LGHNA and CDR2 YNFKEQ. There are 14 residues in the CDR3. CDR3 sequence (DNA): TGTGCCAGCAGCCAAGATAAGGGGGCCAACGTCCCGACTTTC. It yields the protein CASSQDKGANVPTF.

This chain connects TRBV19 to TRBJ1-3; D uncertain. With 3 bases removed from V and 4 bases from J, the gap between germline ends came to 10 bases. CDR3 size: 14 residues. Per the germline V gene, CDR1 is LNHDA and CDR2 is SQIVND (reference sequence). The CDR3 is CASSIGRDGNTIYF. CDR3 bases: TGTGCCAGTAGTATCGGCAGAGACGGAAACACCATATATTTT.

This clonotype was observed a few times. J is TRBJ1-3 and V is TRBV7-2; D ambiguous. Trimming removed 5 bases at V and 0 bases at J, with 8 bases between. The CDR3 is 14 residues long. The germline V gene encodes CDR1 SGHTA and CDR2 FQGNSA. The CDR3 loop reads CASSASISGNTIYF. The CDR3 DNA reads TGTGCCAGCAGCGCCAGCATCTCTGGAAACACCATATATTTT.

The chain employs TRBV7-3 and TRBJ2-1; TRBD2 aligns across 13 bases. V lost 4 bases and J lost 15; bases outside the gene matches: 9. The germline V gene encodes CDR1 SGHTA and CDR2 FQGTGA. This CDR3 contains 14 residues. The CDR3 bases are TGTGCCAGCAGCTGGACTAGCGGGAGCTGGGGTCGGTTCTTC. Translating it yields CASSWTSGSWGRFF. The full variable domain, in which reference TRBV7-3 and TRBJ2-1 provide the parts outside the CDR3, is GAGVSQTPSNKVTEKGKYVELRCDPISGHTALYWYRQSLGQGPEFLIYFQGTGAADDSGLPNDRFFAVRPEGSVSTLKIQRTERGDSAVYLCASSWTSGSWGRFFGPGTRLTVL.

CDR3 coding DNA: TGTGCCACCGGGGTTCGGAACGAGCAGTACTTC. Its protein is CATGVRNEQYF. The chain couples TRBV2 to TRBJ2-7; a weak D match, TRBD2 (5 bases). In germline, CDR1 is SNHLY, CDR2 FYNNEI. The length of the CDR3 is 11 residues. The ends were cut back, 10 bases at V and 5 bases at J, with 12 bases in the middle.

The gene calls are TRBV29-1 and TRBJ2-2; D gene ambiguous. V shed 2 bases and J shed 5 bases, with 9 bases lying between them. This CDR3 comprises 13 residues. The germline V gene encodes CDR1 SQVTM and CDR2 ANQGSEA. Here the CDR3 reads CSVEIPPTGELFF. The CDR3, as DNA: TGCAGCGTTGAAATTCCCCCTACCGGGGAGCTGTTTTTT.

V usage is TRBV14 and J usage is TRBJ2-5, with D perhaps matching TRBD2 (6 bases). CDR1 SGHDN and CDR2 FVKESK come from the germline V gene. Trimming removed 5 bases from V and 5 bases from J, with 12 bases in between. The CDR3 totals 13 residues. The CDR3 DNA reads TGTGCCAGCAGCTATGCGGGGTTTGAGACCCAGTACTTC. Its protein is CASSYAGFETQYF.

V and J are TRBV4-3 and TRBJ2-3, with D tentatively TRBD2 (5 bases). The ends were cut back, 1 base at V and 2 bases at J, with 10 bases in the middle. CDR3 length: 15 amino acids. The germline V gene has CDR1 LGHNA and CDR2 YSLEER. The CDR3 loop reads CASSQAASITDTQYF. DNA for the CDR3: TGCGCCAGCAGCCAAGCGGCTAGCATCACAGATACGCAGTATTTT.

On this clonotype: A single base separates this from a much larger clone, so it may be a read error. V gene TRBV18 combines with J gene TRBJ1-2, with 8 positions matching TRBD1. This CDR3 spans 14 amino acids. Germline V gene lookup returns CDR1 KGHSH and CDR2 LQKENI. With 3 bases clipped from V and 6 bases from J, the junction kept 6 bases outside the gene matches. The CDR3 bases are TGTGCCAGCTCACCTCGGACAGGGTTCGATGGCTACACCTTC. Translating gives CASSPRTGFDGYTF.

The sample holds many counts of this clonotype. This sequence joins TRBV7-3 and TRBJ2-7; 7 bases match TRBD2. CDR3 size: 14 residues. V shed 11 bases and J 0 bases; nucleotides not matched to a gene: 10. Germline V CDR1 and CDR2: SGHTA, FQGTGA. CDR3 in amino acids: CAPPRGGGSYEQYF. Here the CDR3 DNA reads TGTGCCCCACCCCGTGGGGGGGGCTCCTACGAGCAGTACTTC.

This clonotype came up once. CDR3 residues: CSATTESSTDTQYF. The CDR3, as DNA: TGCAGTGCTACCACCGAGTCAAGCACAGATACGCAGTATTTT. The chain is built from TRBV20-1 and TRBJ2-3; D gene uncertain. Germline lookup yields CDR1 DFQATT and CDR2 SNEGSKA (reference sequence). V was cut by 4 bases and J by 0 bases, with 11 bases left in between. CDR3 length: 14 amino acids.

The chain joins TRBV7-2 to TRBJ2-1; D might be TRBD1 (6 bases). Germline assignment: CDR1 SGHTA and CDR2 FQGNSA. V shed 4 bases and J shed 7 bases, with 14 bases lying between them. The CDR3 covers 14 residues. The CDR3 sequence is CASSSDRYGNEQFF. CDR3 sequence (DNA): TGTGCCAGCAGCTCCGACAGGTACGGTAATGAGCAGTTCTTC.

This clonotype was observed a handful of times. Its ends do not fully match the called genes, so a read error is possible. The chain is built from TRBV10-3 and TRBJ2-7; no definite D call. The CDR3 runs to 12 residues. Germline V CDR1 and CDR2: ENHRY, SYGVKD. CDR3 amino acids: CAISGVAQEQYF. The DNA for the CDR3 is TGTGCCATCAGTGGCGTTGCGCAGGAGCAGTACTTT.

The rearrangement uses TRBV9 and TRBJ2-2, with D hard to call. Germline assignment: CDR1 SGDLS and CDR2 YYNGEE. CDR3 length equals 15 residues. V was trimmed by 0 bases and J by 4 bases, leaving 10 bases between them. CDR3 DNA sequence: TGTGCCAGCAGCGTAGCTACTTGGGGCACCGGGGAGCTGTTTTTT. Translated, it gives CASSVATWGTGELFF.

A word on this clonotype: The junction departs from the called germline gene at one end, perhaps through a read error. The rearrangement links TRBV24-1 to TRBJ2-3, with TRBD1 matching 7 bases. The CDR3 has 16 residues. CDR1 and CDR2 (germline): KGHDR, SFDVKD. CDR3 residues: CATSGAASASGGAKHF. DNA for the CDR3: TGTGCCACCAGTGGAGCAGCCTCCGCCTCAGGGGGAGCCAAGCATTTT.

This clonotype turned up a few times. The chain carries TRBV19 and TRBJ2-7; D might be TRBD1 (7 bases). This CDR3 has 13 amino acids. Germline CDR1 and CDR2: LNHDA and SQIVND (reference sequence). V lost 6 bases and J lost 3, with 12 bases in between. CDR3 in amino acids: CASSQGGYYEQYF. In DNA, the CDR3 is TGTGCCAGTAGCCAGGGGGGTTACTACGAGCAGTACTTC.

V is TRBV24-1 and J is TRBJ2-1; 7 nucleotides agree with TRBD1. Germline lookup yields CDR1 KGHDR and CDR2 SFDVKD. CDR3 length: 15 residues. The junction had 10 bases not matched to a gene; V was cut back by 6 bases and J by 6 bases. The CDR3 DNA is TGTGCCACCAGTACGCGACAGGGTGGACGCAATGAGCAGTTCTTC. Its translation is CATSTRQGGRNEQFF.